This T cell receptor (beta chain) came from a study of blood T cell repertoires in COVID-19. Measured with immunoSEQ multiplex PCR; TCRdb has only the in-frame clones, and not every one. The table records some 150,000 clones, roughly 86% of them present only once. Germline V lookup: CDR1 LGHDT, CDR2 YNNKEL (reference sequence). V lost 6 bases and J lost 2; bases outside the gene matches: 3. The CDR3 length is 15 residues. In this sample, this clone turned up once. V usage is TRBV3-1 (or the pseudogene TRBV3-2) and J usage is TRBJ2-2, with TRBD1 identical over 10 bases. The sequencing input was peripheral blood. This TCR was recovered from a man in his forties or fifties with active or convalescent COVID-19. This chain's CDR3 is CASRGQGSNTGELFF. In DNA, the CDR3 is TGTGCCAGCAGGGGACAGGGGTCAAACACCGGGGAGCTGTTTTTT.